The subject of this entry is one T cell receptor (beta chain). Profiled with immunoSEQ multiplex PCR; TCRdb holds only in-frame clones, not every one. In the table there are tens of thousands of clones, 90% to 95% of which are singletons. This specimen comes from a study of OX40 agonist ivuxolimab in advanced cancers. The germline CDR1 and CDR2 sequences are SEHNR and FQNEAQ (reference sequence). This CDR3 has 13 residues. V lost 4 bases, J lost 5 bases, and 12 bases lay in between. The sequence derives from an adult with an advanced solid tumor such as melanoma, head and neck, liver or kidney cancer. The V and J genes are TRBV7-9 and TRBJ2-7, with D possibly matching TRBD1 (6 bases). Material: CD4+ or CD8+ T cells sorted from blood, obtained in a trial of the OX40 agonist ivuxolimab. The CDR3 DNA reads as TGTGCCAGCAGCTCCACAGGGCGCCACGAGCAGTACTTC. This codes for CASSSTGRHEQYF. Combining the CDR3 with reference TRBV7-9 and TRBJ2-7 gives the whole variable domain DTGVSQNPRHKITKRGQNVTFRCDPISEHNRLYWYRQTLGQGPEFLTYFQNEAQLEKSRLLSDRFSAERPKGSFSTLEIQRTEQGDSAMYLCASSSTGRHEQYFGPGTRLTVT.